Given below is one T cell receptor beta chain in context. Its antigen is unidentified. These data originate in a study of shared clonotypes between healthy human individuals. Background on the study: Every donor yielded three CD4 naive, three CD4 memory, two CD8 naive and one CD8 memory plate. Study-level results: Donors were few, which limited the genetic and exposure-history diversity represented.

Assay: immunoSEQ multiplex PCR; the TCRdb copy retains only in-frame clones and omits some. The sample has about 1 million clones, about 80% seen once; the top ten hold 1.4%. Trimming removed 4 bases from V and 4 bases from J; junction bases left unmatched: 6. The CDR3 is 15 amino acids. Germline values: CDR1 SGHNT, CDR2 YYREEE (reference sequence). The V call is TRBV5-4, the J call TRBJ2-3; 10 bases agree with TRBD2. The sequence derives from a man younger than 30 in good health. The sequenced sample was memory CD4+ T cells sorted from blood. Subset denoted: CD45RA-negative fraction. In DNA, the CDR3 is TGTGCCAGCAGCGGCGCCCTAGCGGGAGCAGATACGCAGTATTTT. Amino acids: CASSGALAGADTQYF.